This T cell receptor beta chain was documented in a study of beta chain features in type 1 diabetes. Study-level findings and limits: Whatever favoring of shorter templates PCR might show would apply equally to patients and controls. Shortening that was moderate but significant affected the TCRB CDR3s of Type 1 diabetes patients in all four CD4+ subsets. Patients' naive, central memory and regulatory TCRB repertoires appeared more alike than those of healthy donors. VDJ junctions sequenced from type 1 diabetes patients showed fewer insertions and more deletions.

All of the sorted populations showed purity greater than 98%. Every bit of the isolated RNA underwent reverse transcription, so sequencing read expressed TCRB transcripts. The data were produced by immunoSEQ multiplex PCR, yet TCRdb's version contains in-frame clones alone and is incomplete. The table records more than 550,000 clones, more than 13% of them present only once. To note about this clone: Its cognate antigen is unknown.

Germline CDR1 is SQVTM and CDR2 is ANQGSEA. The CDR3 contains 14 residues. The ends were cut back, 6 bases at V and 0 bases at J, with 11 bases in the middle. The chain has TRBV29-1 and TRBJ2-2; D remains ambiguous. The source material was naive CD4+ T cells from blood. The sequence derives from a man between 18 and 35 years old with type 1 diabetes. The CDR3 DNA reads TGCAGCGTGCTGGCCGGACCGAACACCGGGGAGCTGTTTTTT. Its translation is CSVLAGPNTGELFF.